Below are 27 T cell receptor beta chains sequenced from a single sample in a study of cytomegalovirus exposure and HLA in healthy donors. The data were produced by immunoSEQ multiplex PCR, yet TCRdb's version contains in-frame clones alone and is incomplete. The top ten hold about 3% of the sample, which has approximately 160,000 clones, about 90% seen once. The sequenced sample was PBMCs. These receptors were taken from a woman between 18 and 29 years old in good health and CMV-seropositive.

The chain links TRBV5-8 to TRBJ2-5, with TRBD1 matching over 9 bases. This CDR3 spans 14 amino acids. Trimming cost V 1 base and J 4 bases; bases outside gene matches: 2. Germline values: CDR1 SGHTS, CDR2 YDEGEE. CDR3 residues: CASSLWGQGETQYF. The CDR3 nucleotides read TGTGCCAGCAGCTTGTGGGGACAGGGAGAGACCCAGTACTTC.

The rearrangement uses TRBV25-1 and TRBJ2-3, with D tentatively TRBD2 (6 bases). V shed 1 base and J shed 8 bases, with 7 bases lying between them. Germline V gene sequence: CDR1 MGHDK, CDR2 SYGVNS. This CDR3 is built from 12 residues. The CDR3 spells CASSEFGGTQYF. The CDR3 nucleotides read TGTGCCAGCAGTGAATTCGGGGGTACGCAGTATTTT.

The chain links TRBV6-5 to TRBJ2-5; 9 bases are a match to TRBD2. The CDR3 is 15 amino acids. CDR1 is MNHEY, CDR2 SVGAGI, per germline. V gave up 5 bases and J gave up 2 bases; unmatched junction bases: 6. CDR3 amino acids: CASSTLAGRQETQYF. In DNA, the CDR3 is TGTGCCAGCAGTACCCTAGCGGGGCGTCAAGAGACCCAGTACTTC.

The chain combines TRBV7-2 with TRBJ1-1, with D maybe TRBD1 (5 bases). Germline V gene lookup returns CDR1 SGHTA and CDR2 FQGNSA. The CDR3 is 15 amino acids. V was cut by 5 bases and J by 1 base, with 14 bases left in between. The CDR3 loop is CASSVQIDRNTEAFF. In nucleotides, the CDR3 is TGTGCCAGCAGCGTCCAAATTGACAGGAACACTGAAGCTTTCTTT.

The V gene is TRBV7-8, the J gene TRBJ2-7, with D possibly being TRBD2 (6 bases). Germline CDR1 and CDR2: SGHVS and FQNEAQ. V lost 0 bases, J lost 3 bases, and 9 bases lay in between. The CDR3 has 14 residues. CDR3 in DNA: TGTGCCAGCAGCTTAGCTAGCGGCGGCTACGAGCAGTACTTC. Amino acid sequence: CASSLASGGYEQYF.

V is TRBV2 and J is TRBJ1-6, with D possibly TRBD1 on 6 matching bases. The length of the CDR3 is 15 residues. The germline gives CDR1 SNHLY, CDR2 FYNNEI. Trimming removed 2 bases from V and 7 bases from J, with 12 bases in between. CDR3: CASSEWDQGNSPLHF. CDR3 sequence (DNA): TGTGCCAGCAGTGAATGGGACCAGGGGAATTCACCCCTCCACTTT.

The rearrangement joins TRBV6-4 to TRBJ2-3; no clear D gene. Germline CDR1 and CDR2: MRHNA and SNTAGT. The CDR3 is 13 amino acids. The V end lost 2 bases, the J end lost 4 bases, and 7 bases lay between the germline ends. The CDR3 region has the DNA TGTGCCAGCAGTGACGGCGAGGCAGATACGCAGTATTTT. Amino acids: CASSDGEADTQYF.

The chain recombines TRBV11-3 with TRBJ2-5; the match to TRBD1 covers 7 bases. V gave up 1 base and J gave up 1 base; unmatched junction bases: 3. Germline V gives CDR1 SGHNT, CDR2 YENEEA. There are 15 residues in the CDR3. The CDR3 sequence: CASSLGDRVQETQYF. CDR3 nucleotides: TGTGCCAGCAGCTTAGGTGACAGGGTCCAAGAGACCCAGTACTTC.

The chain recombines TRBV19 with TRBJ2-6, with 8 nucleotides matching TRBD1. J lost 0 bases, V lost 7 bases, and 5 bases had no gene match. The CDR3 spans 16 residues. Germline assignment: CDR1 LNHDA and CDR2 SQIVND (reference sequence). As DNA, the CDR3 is TGTGCCAGTACTCGGGACAGGACCTCTGGGGCCAACGTCCTGACTTTC. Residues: CASTRDRTSGANVLTF.

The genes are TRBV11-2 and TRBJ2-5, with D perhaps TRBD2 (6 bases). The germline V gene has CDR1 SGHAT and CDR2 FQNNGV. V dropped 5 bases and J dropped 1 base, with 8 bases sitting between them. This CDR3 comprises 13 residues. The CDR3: CASSGGLQETQYF. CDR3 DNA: TGTGCCAGCAGCGGGGGACTCCAAGAGACCCAGTACTTC. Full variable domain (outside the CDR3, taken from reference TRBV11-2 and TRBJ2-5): EAGVAQSPRYKIIEKRQSVAFWCNPISGHATLYWYQQILGQGPKLLIQFQNNGVVDDSQLPKDRFSAERLKGVDSTLKIQPAKLEDSAVYLCASSGGLQETQYFGPGTRLLVL.

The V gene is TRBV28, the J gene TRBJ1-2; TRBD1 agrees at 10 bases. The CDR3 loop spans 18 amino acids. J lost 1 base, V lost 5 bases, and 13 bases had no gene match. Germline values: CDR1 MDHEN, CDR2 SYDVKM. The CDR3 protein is CASSKPGQGFRNNYGYTF. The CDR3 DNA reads TGTGCCAGCAGTAAACCGGGACAGGGGTTCCGAAATAACTATGGCTACACCTTC.

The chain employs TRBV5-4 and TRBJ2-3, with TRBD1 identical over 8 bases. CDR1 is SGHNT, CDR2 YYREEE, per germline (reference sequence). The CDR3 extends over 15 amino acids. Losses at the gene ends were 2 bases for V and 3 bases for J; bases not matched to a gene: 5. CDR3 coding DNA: TGTGCCAGCAGCTTCGGACAGGGTAGGACAGATACGCAGTATTTT. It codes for CASSFGQGRTDTQYF.

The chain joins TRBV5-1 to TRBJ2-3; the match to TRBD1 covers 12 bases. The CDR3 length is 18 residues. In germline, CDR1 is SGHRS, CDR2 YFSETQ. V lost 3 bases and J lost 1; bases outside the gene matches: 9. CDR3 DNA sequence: TGCGCCAGCAGCTCCCCGGGACAGGGGGCGTCTGGCACAGATACGCAGTATTTT. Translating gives CASSSPGQGASGTDTQYF.

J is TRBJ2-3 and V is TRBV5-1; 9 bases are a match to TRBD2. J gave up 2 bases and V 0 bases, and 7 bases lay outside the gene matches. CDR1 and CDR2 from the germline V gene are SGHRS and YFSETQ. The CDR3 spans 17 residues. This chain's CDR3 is CASSLGRGGENTDTQYF. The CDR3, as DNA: TGCGCCAGCAGCTTGGGGCGGGGGGGCGAGAACACAGATACGCAGTATTTT.

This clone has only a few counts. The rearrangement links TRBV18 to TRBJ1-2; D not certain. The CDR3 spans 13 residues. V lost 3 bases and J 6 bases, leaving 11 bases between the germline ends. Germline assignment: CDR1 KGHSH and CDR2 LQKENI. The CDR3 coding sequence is TGTGCCAGCTCACCTAAATTTGAGGATGGCTACACCTTC. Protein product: CASSPKFEDGYTF.

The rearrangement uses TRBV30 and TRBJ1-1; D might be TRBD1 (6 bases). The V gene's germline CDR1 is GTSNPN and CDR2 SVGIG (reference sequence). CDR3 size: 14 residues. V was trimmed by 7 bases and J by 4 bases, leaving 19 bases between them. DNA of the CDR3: TGTGCCTTTCTGGACAGTAAAGGTATCACTGAAGCTTTCTTT. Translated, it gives CAFLDSKGITEAFF.

For the CDR3, the DNA is TGCGCCAGCAGCCAAGCTCTAGCGGGAGCCAGTACGCAGTATTTT. Its translation is CASSQALAGASTQYF. V and J are TRBV4-3 and TRBJ2-3; 10 bases match TRBD2. With V trimmed by 1 base and J by 8 bases, 6 bases remained unmatched. This CDR3 contains 15 residues. Germline V gene lookup returns CDR1 LGHNA and CDR2 YSLEER.

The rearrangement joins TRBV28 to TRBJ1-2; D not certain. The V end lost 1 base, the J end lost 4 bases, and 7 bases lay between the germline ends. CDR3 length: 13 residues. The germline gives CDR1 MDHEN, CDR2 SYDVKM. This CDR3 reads CASSLLQAYGYTF. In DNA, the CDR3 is TGTGCCAGCAGTTTATTGCAGGCCTATGGCTACACCTTC.

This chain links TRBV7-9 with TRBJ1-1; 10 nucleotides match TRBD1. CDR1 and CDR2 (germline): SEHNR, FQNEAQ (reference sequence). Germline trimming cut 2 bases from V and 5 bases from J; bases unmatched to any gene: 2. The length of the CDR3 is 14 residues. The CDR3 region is CASSLSDRGTEAFF. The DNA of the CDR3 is TGTGCCAGCAGCTTATCGGACAGGGGGACTGAAGCTTTCTTT.

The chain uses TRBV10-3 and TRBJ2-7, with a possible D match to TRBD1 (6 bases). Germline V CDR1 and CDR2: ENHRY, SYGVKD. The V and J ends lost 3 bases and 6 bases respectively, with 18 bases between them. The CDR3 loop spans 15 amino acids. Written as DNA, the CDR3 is TGTGCCATCAGTGAACCTGGGGGCGCAGATCCCGAGCAGTACTTC. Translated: CAISEPGGADPEQYF.

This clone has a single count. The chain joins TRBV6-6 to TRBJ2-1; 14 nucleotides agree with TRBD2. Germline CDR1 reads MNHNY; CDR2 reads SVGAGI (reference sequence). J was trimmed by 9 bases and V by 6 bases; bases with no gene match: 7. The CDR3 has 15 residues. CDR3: CASRLTSGGAGEQFF. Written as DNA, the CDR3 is TGTGCCAGCAGACTGACTAGCGGGGGGGCGGGTGAGCAGTTCTTC.

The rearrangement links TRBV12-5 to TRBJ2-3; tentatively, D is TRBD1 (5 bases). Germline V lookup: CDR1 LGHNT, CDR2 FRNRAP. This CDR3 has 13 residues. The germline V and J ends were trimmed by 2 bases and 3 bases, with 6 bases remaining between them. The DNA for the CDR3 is TGTGCTAGTGGTTTGAGGGGAACAGATACGCAGTATTTT. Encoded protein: CASGLRGTDTQYF. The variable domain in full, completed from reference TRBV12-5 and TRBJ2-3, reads DARVTQTPRHKVTEMGQEVTMRCQPILGHNTVFWYRQTMMQGLELLAYFRNRAPLDDSGMPKDRFSAEMPDATLATLKIQPSEPRDSAVYFCASGLRGTDTQYFGPGTRLTVL.

The CDR3 here is CASSLGTGRGTDTQYF. The DNA of the CDR3 is TGCGCCAGCAGCTTGGGGACAGGGAGGGGCACAGATACGCAGTATTTT. J is TRBJ2-3 and V is TRBV5-1; D perhaps matches TRBD1 (8 bases). In germline, CDR1 is SGHRS, CDR2 YFSETQ. Trimming shortened V by 0 bases and J by 1 base, and 12 bases separated the two germline ends. The CDR3 length is 16 residues.

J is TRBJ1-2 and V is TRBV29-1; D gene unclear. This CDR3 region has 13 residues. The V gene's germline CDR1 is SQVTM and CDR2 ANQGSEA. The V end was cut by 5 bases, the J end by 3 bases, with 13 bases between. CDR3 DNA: TGCAGCGTTCATGGCGGGGAACACTATGGCTACACCTTC. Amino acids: CSVHGGEHYGYTF.

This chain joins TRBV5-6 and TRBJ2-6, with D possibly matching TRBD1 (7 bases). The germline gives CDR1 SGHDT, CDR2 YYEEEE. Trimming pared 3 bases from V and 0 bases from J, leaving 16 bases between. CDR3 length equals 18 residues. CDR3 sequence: CASSSRGQPPSGANVLTF. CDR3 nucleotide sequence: TGTGCCAGCAGCTCGCGGGGACAGCCCCCCTCTGGGGCCAACGTCCTGACTTTC.

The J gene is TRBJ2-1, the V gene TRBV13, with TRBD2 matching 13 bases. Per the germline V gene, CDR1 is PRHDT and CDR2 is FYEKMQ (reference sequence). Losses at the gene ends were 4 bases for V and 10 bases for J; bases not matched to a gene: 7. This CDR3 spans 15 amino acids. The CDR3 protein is CASSSGTSGTGEQFF. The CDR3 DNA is TGTGCCAGCAGCTCGGGGACTAGCGGGACCGGGGAGCAGTTCTTC.

The CDR3 region has the DNA TGTGCCAGCAGCTTAGGAGACAGGGCGAGCTACGAGCAGTACTTC. Translation: CASSLGDRASYEQYF. The chain uses TRBV7-2 and TRBJ2-7; 7 bases line up with TRBD1. Trimming cost V 1 base and J 3 bases; bases outside gene matches: 6. CDR3 length: 15 amino acids. Germline lookup yields CDR1 SGHTA and CDR2 FQGNSA.